This T cell receptor (beta chain) was documented in a study of Ad26.COV2.S vaccination and SARS-CoV-2 variants. Looking at the study overall: Among those in the COV1001 Ad26.COV2.S trial arm was the donor. Whole-study results and caveats: Considerable breadth of spike-specific CD8+ and CD4+ T cell responses has reportedly been documented following vaccination. Breadth measured for non-spike TCRs was similar across vaccine and placebo recipients.

The CDR3 consists of 17 residues. On this clone itself: Its target is not known.

Profiled with immunoSEQ multiplex PCR; TCRdb holds only in-frame clones, not every one. This table has around 320,000 clones, around 84% appearing once. Specified treatment: 19 received Ad26.COV2.S at low or high dose, single or two shots; roughly 5 received placebo; per-sample allocation not given. Following the first vaccine or placebo injection, samples were taken on day 63. The chain links TRBV12-2 to TRBJ1-2; the DNA was not used to check the table's D call, TRBD1. TRBV12-2 is labeled a pseudogene. This specimen consisted of peripheral blood, obtained in a trial of Ad26.COV2.S vaccine versus placebo. This clonotype originated in a person between 18 and 65 years old who received the Ad26.COV2.S COVID-19 vaccine or a placebo. The CDR3 protein is CASRPGPGGFLGYGYTF. CDR3 coding DNA: TGTGCAAGTCGCCCGGGGCCAGGGGGCTTTCTTGGGTATGGCTACACCTTC.